These T cell receptor beta chains were read from a single sample in a study of memory CD4+ T cells and cytomegalovirus serostatus. The data were produced by immunoSEQ multiplex PCR, yet TCRdb's version contains in-frame clones alone and is incomplete. The sample holds about 73,000 clones, about 73% seen once. The sequencing sample was made of memory CD4+ T cells from blood. The receptor set was obtained from an adult in good health and CMV-seropositive. CDR3s include the opening cysteine and the closing phenylalanine or tryptophan. The D gene is left open where the match is weak. The size entry is marked missing in some rows and otherwise reads once, few, many or a size class.

size | J | D | V | DNA | CDR3
. | TRBJ1-1 | TRBD1 | TRBV6-5 | TGTGCCAGCAAGATTCCGGGACAGCCGAACACTGAAGCTTTCTTT | CASKIPGQPNTEAFF
. | TRBJ2-1 | . | TRBV30 | TGTGCCTGGAGCGGGGGCCCCTACAATGAGCAGTTCTTC | CAWSGGPYNEQFF
. | TRBJ1-5 | . | TRBV7-2 | TGTGCCAGCAGCCCCCCGGGGGGTAGCAATCAGCCCCAGCATTTT | CASSPPGGSNQPQHF
. | TRBJ1-1 | TRBD1 | TRBV2 | TGTGCCAGCAGCGAGCCCGACAGGGTTAATTTAGACACTGAAGCTTTCTTT | CASSEPDRVNLDTEAFF
. | TRBJ1-2 | . | TRBV5-8 | TGTGCCAGTTTCGGGCCGTTTGGCTACACCTTC | CASFGPFGYTF
. | TRBJ1-4 | . | TRBV29-1 | TGCAGCGTTACCTCTCCCTCTAATGAAAAACTGTTTTTT | CSVTSPSNEKLFF
. | TRBJ2-3 | . | TRBV2 | TGTGCCAGCAGTTTGGGGTCAGCCGCGGATACGCAGTATTTT | CASSLGSAADTQYF
. | TRBJ1-1 | . | TRBV15 | TGTGCCACCAGCAATGGAGGGGACACTGAAGCTTTCTTT | CATSNGGDTEAFF
few | TRBJ2-2 | . | TRBV9 | TGTGCCAGCAGCCTATGGAAGTCCGGGGAGCTGTTTTTT | CASSLWKSGELFF
. | TRBJ2-3 | . | TRBV18 | TGTGCCAGCTCACCACCGTCAGGGGCGAGCACAGATACGCAGTATTTT | CASSPPSGASTDTQYF
. | TRBJ1-1 | . | TRBV2 | TGTGCCAGCAGTGAAGGTCAGGGGAGAGGTGTCACTGAAGCTTTCTTT | CASSEGQGRGVTEAFF
. | TRBJ1-1 | . | TRBV6-1 | TGTGCCAGCACAACCTCGGACGGAACTGAGGGAGCTTTCTTT | CASTTSDGTEGAFF
few | TRBJ2-7 | TRBD1 | TRBV7-2 | TGTGCCAGCAGCTCGACAGGGAAGGTCCACGAGCAGTACTTC | CASSSTGKVHEQYF
. | TRBJ1-2 | . | TRBV25-1 | TGTGCCAGCGATTCGGGACTTTGGGGCTACACCTTC | CASDSGLWGYTF
few | TRBJ2-2 | . | TRBV4-3 | TGCGCCAGCAGCCAAAGAGCCCCTGACGGGGAGCTGTTTTTT | CASSQRAPDGELFF
. | TRBJ1-5 | . | TRBV10-3 | TGTGCCATCAGTGTTATAGGGAATCAGCCCCAGCATTTT | CAISVIGNQPQHF
. | TRBJ2-3 | . | TRBV6-4 | TGTGCCAGCAGTGACGACCGTCGGGGTACGCAGTATTTT | CASSDDRRGTQYF
. | TRBJ1-5 | . | TRBV29-1 | TGCAGCGTTGAAGCGTCGGGAGATCAGCCCCAGCATTTT | CSVEASGDQPQHF
. | TRBJ1-3 | . | TRBV28 | TGTGCCACTACCCCTCCCGACGGGAGGATGGGGAACACCATATATTTT | CATTPPDGRMGNTIYF
. | TRBJ2-2 | TRBD1 | TRBV5-1 | TGCGCCAGCAGCCGGAATTCAGGGGGCGGGACCGGGGAGCTGTTTTTT | CASSRNSGGGTGELFF
. | TRBJ1-1 | TRBD1 | TRBV7-9 | TGTGCCAGCAGCTCCTGGGACAGAAACACTGAAGCTTTCTTT | CASSSWDRNTEAFF
. | TRBJ1-4 | . | TRBV30 | TGTGCCTGGAGCGTGCGAGAAGGCCTTGCAACTAATGAAAAACTGTTTTTT | CAWSVREGLATNEKLFF
once | TRBJ1-4 | . | TRBV11-2 | TGTGCCAGCAGCTTGAGGGGCGCGGGTGAAAAACTGTTTTTT | CASSLRGAGEKLFF
. | TRBJ1-2 | . | TRBV28 | TGTGCCAGCAGTTGGGGCTCGGGTGATGGCTACACCTTC | CASSWGSGDGYTF
. | TRBJ2-1 | TRBD1 | TRBV19 | TGTGCCAGTAGTCCTTCTGGGACAGGGGGCAGCTATGAGCAGTTCTTC | CASSPSGTGGSYEQFF
. | TRBJ1-2 | . | TRBV27 | TGTGCCAGCAGCCAAGGGCAGGGAGGGTTTCATGGCTACACCTTC | CASSQGQGGFHGYTF
. | TRBJ2-5 | . | TRBV7-9 | TGTGCCAGCAGCTTCGCTGCCTCGGGGACCCAGTACTTC | CASSFAASGTQYF
. | TRBJ2-3 | . | TRBV13 | TGTGCCAGCAGCTCGAACAGGGATACGCAGTATTTT | CASSSNRDTQYF
. | TRBJ2-7 | . | TRBV5-6 | TGTGCCAGCAGCTTGGGGACACTAAGGGGAAGGTACTACGAGCAGTACTTC | CASSLGTLRGRYYEQYF
. | TRBJ2-2 | TRBD2 | TRBV2 | TGTGCCAGCAGCGGACTAGCGGGAGGCACCGGGGAGCTGTTTTTT | CASSGLAGGTGELFF
. | TRBJ2-6 | . | TRBV5-4 | TGTGCCAGCAGCTCCGGCGGGGGCCCCTCTGGGGCCAACGTCCTGACTTTC | CASSSGGGPSGANVLTF
. | TRBJ1-2 | TRBD1 | TRBV19 | TGTGCCAGTAGCCGCGGGACAGCTAACTATGGCTACACCTTC | CASSRGTANYGYTF
. | TRBJ2-7 | TRBD2 | TRBV6-5 | TGTGCCAGCAGTTGGGGGACTAGCGGGGAATCCTACGAGCAGTACTTC | CASSWGTSGESYEQYF
. | TRBJ1-1 | . | TRBV5-1 | TGCGCCAGCAGCTTGGTTCAGGGTACCTTCACTGAAGCTTTCTTT | CASSLVQGTFTEAFF
. | TRBJ2-1 | . | TRBV19 | TGTGCCAGTAGTATAACAAATAGCAATGAGCAGTTCTTC | CASSITNSNEQFF
. | TRBJ2-1 | . | TRBV29-1 | TGCAGCGTTGACAGGGGCGAGCAGTTCTTC | CSVDRGEQFF
. | TRBJ1-3 | . | TRBV5-4 | TGTGCCAGCAGCTTGGGCTTAGACAGAGGGTACTCTGGAAACACCATATATTTT | CASSLGLDRGYSGNTIYF
once | TRBJ2-2 | . | TRBV2 | TGTGCCAGCAGTGAAGCCGGGGGACACCTCACCGGGGAGCTGTTTTTT | CASSEAGGHLTGELFF
few | TRBJ1-3 | . | TRBV4-1 | TGCGCCAGCAGCCAAGATTCAGGAGGTGGGAACACCATATATTTT | CASSQDSGGGNTIYF
few | TRBJ1-1 | . | TRBV30 | TGTGCCTGGACAGTGGGGCGGGGTGAAGCTTTCTTT | CAWTVGRGEAFF
once | TRBJ2-5 | . | TRBV29-1 | TGCAGCGTGGCGAGTTGGGAAGAGACCCAGTACTTC | CSVASWEETQYF
. | TRBJ1-4 | TRBD1 | TRBV19 | TGTGCCAGCGCGACAGGGTCCAATGAAAAACTGTTTTTT | CASATGSNEKLFF
. | TRBJ1-1 | . | TRBV13 | TGTGCCAGCAGCCCGAACACTGAAGCTTTCTTT | CASSPNTEAFF
. | TRBJ1-1 | . | TRBV12-5 | TGTGCTAGTGGTTTGGTACTATCCCCCGAGAACACTGAAGCTTTCTTT | CASGLVLSPENTEAFF
. | TRBJ2-6 | . | TRBV10-1 | TGCGCCAGCACCTGGGAGGGGGCCAACGTCCTGACTTTC | CASTWEGANVLTF
. | TRBJ1-6 | TRBD1 | TRBV7-2 | TGTGCCAGCAGCCCACGACAGGGTAATAATTCACCCCTCCACTTT | CASSPRQGNNSPLHF
. | TRBJ2-3 | TRBD2 | TRBV28 | TGTGCCAGCAACCGCCGTAGCGGGTTTGCAGATACGCAGTATTTT | CASNRRSGFADTQYF
. | TRBJ2-1 | . | TRBV15 | TGTGCCACCAGCAGAGTTATCTGGTCGATTGGGGGCGATGAGCAGTTCTTC | CATSRVIWSIGGDEQFF
. | TRBJ1-2 | TRBD1 | TRBV19 | TGTGCCAGTAGCCACCTCCGACAGGGGATCTATGGCTACACCTTC | CASSHLRQGIYGYTF
. | TRBJ1-2 | . | TRBV2 | TGTGCCAGCACCAACGATTTACACGGCGGCTACACCTTC | CASTNDLHGGYTF
. | TRBJ1-2 | . | TRBV7-2 | TGTGCCAGCAGCCCTGGGACCTCCTTAGGCTATGGCTACACCTTC | CASSPGTSLGYGYTF
. | TRBJ1-4 | . | TRBV6-6 | TGTGCCAGCAAGCCGGGATATACTAATGAAAAACTGTTTTTT | CASKPGYTNEKLFF
. | TRBJ2-2 | TRBD2 | TRBV30 | TGTGCCTGGAGCTACGAGGGTTCGGGGGGGATCACCGGGGAGCTGTTTTTT | CAWSYEGSGGITGELFF
. | TRBJ2-2 | . | TRBV5-6 | TGTGCCAGCAGCATAACGGGGGACGTTGTCGCCTTGGCGGGGGAGCTGTTTTTT | CASSITGDVVALAGELFF
few | TRBJ1-5 | TRBD1 | TRBV2 | TGTGCCAGCAGTGGAGTGGACAGGGATCAGCCCCAGCATTTT | CASSGVDRDQPQHF
. | TRBJ1-3 | TRBD1 | TRBV5-6 | TGTGCCAGCAGCCCTCAGGGGGGACTCAGGATCTCTGGAAACACCATATATTTT | CASSPQGGLRISGNTIYF
few | TRBJ2-2 | . | TRBV28 | TGTGCCAGCAGTTTCAGGAGGACCGGGGAGCTGTTTTTT | CASSFRRTGELFF
. | TRBJ1-2 | TRBD1 | TRBV11-3 | TGTGCCAGCAGCTCCGGGACAGGGAACTATGGCTACACCTTC | CASSSGTGNYGYTF
. | TRBJ2-2 | TRBD1 | TRBV30 | TGTGCCTGGAGCGCCCACACCACAGGGGCCGGGGAGCTGTTTTTT | CAWSAHTTGAGELFF